The clone carrying this T cell receptor (beta chain) was observed at least ten times. Antigen: not known. Donors were systemically healthy Caucasian individuals from Russia aged about 6 to 100 years. It was roughly 10 milliliters of peripheral blood that were drawn from each donor. Together with a sample-barcoded 5' primer, a J-beta primer mix was included in a second PCR lasting about 7 to 11 cycles. One entry per CDR3 protein, called by TCRdb with MiXCR from the 5' RACE reads. The table lists 800,000 to 1,000,000 distinct CDR3 sequences, 40% to 60% of them singletons, with over 10% in the top ten. This specimen belongs to a study of blood T cells in healthy people across ages. Whole-study findings and limits: Unsorted PBMC input precluded a conclusive naive versus antigen-experienced comparison. Long-lived and aged donors differed, with more naive CD4+ cells and higher diversity in the long-lived.

Trimming shortened V by 5 bases and J by 1 base, and 7 bases separated the two germline ends. Germline V gene sequence: CDR1 KGHDR, CDR2 SFDVKD. CDR3 length: 13 residues. Sample: blood. The chain recombines TRBV24-1 with TRBJ1-2, with D perhaps matching TRBD1 (5 bases). The receptor's source is a man aged 25 to 40 in good health. In DNA, the CDR3 is TGTGCCACCAGTGGGGGCGGTAACTATGGCTACACCTTC. The encoded protein is CATSGGGNYGYTF.